These 27 T cell receptor beta chains originate from one sample sequenced in a study of blood T cell repertoires in COVID-19. The repertoire was sequenced with immunoSEQ multiplex PCR; TCRdb's copy has only in-frame clones and lacks some. The sample contains approximately 100,000 clones, approximately 87% of which appear only once. Sequencing was done on a sample of peripheral blood. These receptors were obtained from a woman aged 55 to 70 with acute or convalescent COVID-19.

This rearrangement joins TRBV5-1 to TRBJ2-6; 7 bases fit TRBD1. The V segment lost 4 bases and the J segment 1 base; nucleotides outside the gene matches: 2. This CDR3 has 15 residues. Germline assignment: CDR1 SGHRS and CDR2 YFSETQ. The CDR3 region has the DNA TGCGCCAGCAGCGTGGGACAGTCTGGGGCCAACGTCCTGACTTTC. It specifies CASSVGQSGANVLTF.

This CDR3 reads CASSPGGMGLYEQYF. In DNA, the CDR3 is TGTGCCAGCAGCCCGGGGGGGATGGGTCTCTACGAGCAGTACTTC. The J gene is TRBJ2-7, the V gene TRBV7-2; TRBD2 matches at 8 bases. The CDR3 has 15 amino acids. Germline V gene sequence: CDR1 SGHTA, CDR2 FQGNSA. The junction had 9 bases not matched to a gene; V was cut back by 5 bases and J by 3 bases. Full variable domain (rest looked up from reference TRBV7-2 and TRBJ2-7): GAGVSQSPSNKVTEKGKDVELRCDPISGHTALYWYRQSLGQGLEFLIYFQGNSAPDKSGLPSDRFSAERTGGSVSTLTIQRTQQEDSAVYLCASSPGGMGLYEQYFGPGTRLTVT.

This chain uses TRBV15 with TRBJ1-1, with D perhaps matching TRBD1 (6 bases). V was clipped by 3 bases and J by 4 bases, with 12 bases between them. The germline gives CDR1 LNHNV, CDR2 YYDKDF (reference sequence). This CDR3 has 14 amino acids. The CDR3, as DNA: TGTGCCACCAGCAGCAGGGGTTACGGCACTGAAGCTTTCTTT. Translating gives CATSSRGYGTEAFF.

The chain links TRBV3-1 (or the pseudogene TRBV3-2) to TRBJ2-1; D possibly corresponds to TRBD1 (6 bases). Looked up from germline, CDR1 is LGHDT and CDR2 is YNNKEL (reference sequence). V lost 2 bases and J 10 bases, leaving 15 bases between the germline ends. The CDR3 is 14 residues long. For the CDR3, the DNA is TGTGCCAGCAGCCAATGGGGGCCGAATAGGGAGCAGTTCTTC. Protein product: CASSQWGPNREQFF.

The gene calls are TRBV4-1 and TRBJ1-3, with 7 positions matching TRBD1. The CDR3 spans 19 residues. Trimming cost V 5 bases and J 1 base; bases outside gene matches: 17. Germline CDR1 is MGHRA and CDR2 is YSYEKL. The CDR3 is CASSAQLISMGQSGNTIYF. The DNA for the CDR3 is TGCGCCAGCAGCGCCCAGCTAATATCAATGGGACAGTCTGGAAACACCATATATTTT.

The J gene is TRBJ2-3, the V gene TRBV7-3; 15 bases match TRBD2. CDR3 length: 21 amino acids. Germline loops: CDR1 SGHTA, CDR2 FQGTGA. The ends lost 4 bases at V and 1 base at J; junction bases unmatched: 15. CDR3 region: CASSSPPGLAGGTYGTDTQYF. For the CDR3, the DNA is TGTGCCAGCAGCTCCCCCCCCGGACTAGCGGGGGGGACCTACGGCACAGATACGCAGTATTTT.

The chain joins TRBV4-3 to TRBJ2-7; TRBD2 matches at 11 bases. Germline V gene data show CDR1 as LGHNA and CDR2 as YSLEER. Trimming removed 2 bases from V and 0 bases from J; junction bases left unmatched: 3. The CDR3 loop spans 16 amino acids. The CDR3 DNA follows: TGCGCCAGCAGCCAAACTGGGACTAGCGGCTCCTACGAGCAGTACTTC. Translating it yields CASSQTGTSGSYEQYF.

The CDR3 here is CASSSQGGGYTF. In DNA form, the CDR3 reads TGTGCCAGCAGTTCTCAGGGAGGTGGCTACACCTTC. The V gene is TRBV6-6, the J gene TRBJ1-2; perhaps TRBD1 as D (5 bases). V was shortened by 4 bases and J by 7 bases, with 10 bases between the two germline ends. The V gene's germline CDR1 is MNHNY and CDR2 SVGAGI (reference sequence). This CDR3 is built from 12 residues.

This clone turned up a few times. CDR3 loop: CASTWRGPGTEAFF. CDR3 DNA sequence: TGTGCCAGTACCTGGAGGGGGCCGGGCACTGAAGCTTTCTTT. The V and J genes are TRBV19 and TRBJ1-1; TRBD1 agrees at 7 bases. The CDR3 has 14 residues. V lost 7 bases and J lost 4; bases outside the gene matches: 9. Germline values: CDR1 LNHDA, CDR2 SQIVND (reference sequence). Using reference TRBV19 and TRBJ1-1 for the parts outside the CDR3, the full variable domain is DGGITQSPKYLFRKEGQNVTLSCEQNLNHDAMYWYRQDPGQGLRLIYYSQIVNDFQKGDIAEGYSVSREKKESFPLTVTSAQKNPTAFYLCASTWRGPGTEAFFGQGTRLTVV.

V usage is TRBV2 and J usage is TRBJ2-5; 10 nucleotides agree with TRBD2. CDR1 and CDR2 from the germline V gene are SNHLY and FYNNEI. The CDR3 contains 16 residues. V gave up 6 bases and J gave up 4 bases; unmatched junction bases: 11. DNA of the CDR3: TGTGCCAGCAGCTCCCCAGGACTAGCGGCCGTAGAGACCCAGTACTTC. Encoded protein: CASSSPGLAAVETQYF.

This clone has more than one count but fewer than ten. DNA of the CDR3: TGTGCCAGCAGTTTAAACTGGCAGCCCCAGCATTTT. Its protein product is CASSLNWQPQHF. The chain is built from TRBV12-3 or TRBV12-4 and TRBJ1-5; D gene ambiguous. The CDR3 loop spans 12 amino acids. Trimming removed 2 bases from V and 7 bases from J, with 6 bases in between.

The gene calls are TRBV6-4 and TRBJ2-1, with TRBD1 matching 8 bases. Germline V lookup: CDR1 MRHNA, CDR2 SNTAGT. The CDR3 has 14 residues. The junction had 6 bases not matched to a gene; V was cut back by 2 bases and J by 9 bases. CDR3 DNA sequence: TGTGCCAGCAGTGACCCGACAGGGGCGGCTGAGCAGTTCTTC. It is translated as CASSDPTGAAEQFF.

The gene calls are TRBV12-3 or TRBV12-4 and TRBJ1-2; 8 bases align to TRBD1. Germline trimming cut 3 bases from V and 7 bases from J; bases unmatched to any gene: 4. The CDR3 length is 13 residues. The CDR3 nucleotides are TGTGCCAGCAGTTTCCAGGGGGCTGGTGGCTACACCTTC. It specifies CASSFQGAGGYTF.

This clone came up once. V is TRBV6-5 and J is TRBJ1-1; maybe TRBD1 (5 bases). With 2 bases removed from V and 12 bases from J, the gap between germline ends came to 10 bases. The CDR3 is 11 residues long. Germline V gives CDR1 MNHEY, CDR2 SVGAGI. In DNA form, the CDR3 reads TGTGCCAGCAGTTACCGGGGGTTGACTTTCTTT. Translated, it gives CASSYRGLTFF.

V and J are TRBV11-2 and TRBJ2-4; weak D call: TRBD1 (6 bases). CDR3 length: 13 amino acids. The V end lost 5 bases, the J end lost 6 bases, and 11 bases lay between the germline ends. Per the germline V gene, CDR1 is SGHAT and CDR2 is FQNNGV. The CDR3 coding sequence is TGTGCCAGCAGCCAAACAGGGTTAAACATTCAGTACTTC. Amino acid sequence: CASSQTGLNIQYF.

This rearrangement joins TRBV10-3 to TRBJ1-2, with D hard to call. V was clipped by 0 bases and J by 7 bases, with 12 bases between them. From germline, CDR1 is ENHRY and CDR2 SYGVKD. CDR3 size: 14 residues. This chain's CDR3 is CAISESQERGGYTF. CDR3 DNA sequence: TGTGCCATCAGTGAGTCCCAGGAGCGGGGTGGCTACACCTTC.

The genes are TRBV19 and TRBJ2-7; D is unresolved. CDR1 is LNHDA, CDR2 SQIVND, per germline (reference sequence). The V and J ends lost 0 bases and 0 bases respectively, with 9 bases between them. The CDR3 consists of 15 residues. Here the CDR3 DNA reads TGTGCCAGTAGTATAGAGACGGGTGCCTCCTACGAGCAGTACTTC. Translating it yields CASSIETGASYEQYF.

The V gene is TRBV6-2 or TRBV6-3, the J gene TRBJ1-5; D perhaps matches TRBD1 (6 bases). CDR3 length equals 18 residues. The V end lost 5 bases, the J end lost 0 bases, and 20 bases lay between the germline ends. CDR1 and CDR2 (germline): MNHEY, SVGEGT. The CDR3 DNA reads TGTGCCAGCAGTCGCCCACGCGACAGGATCGATAGCAATCAGCCCCAGCATTTT. Translating gives CASSRPRDRIDSNQPQHF.

This clone was observed a single time. This rearrangement joins TRBV6-2 or TRBV6-3 to TRBJ2-3; 7 positions match TRBD1. V lost 4 bases and J lost 6; bases outside the gene matches: 10. Germline-derived CDR1 and CDR2 are MNHEY and SVGEGT. This CDR3 has 15 residues. The CDR3 DNA follows: TGTGCCAGCAGTTTAAGGACAGGAAGAGCGGATACGCAGTATTTT. Protein product: CASSLRTGRADTQYF.

This clone was observed once. CDR3 coding DNA: TGTGCCAGCACCCTTAGCGGGAGTAAATACGAGCAGTACTTC. Protein sequence: CASTLSGSKYEQYF. This chain joins TRBV28 and TRBJ2-7; 9 bases map to TRBD2. Germline CDR1 and CDR2: MDHEN and SYDVKM. This CDR3 spans 14 amino acids. Unmatched junction bases numbered 8, after V lost 7 bases and J lost 4 bases. Using reference TRBV28 and TRBJ2-7 for the parts outside the CDR3, the full variable domain is DVKVTQSSRYLVKRTGEKVFLECVQDMDHENMFWYRQDPGLGLRLIYFSYDVKMKEKGDIPEGYSVSREKKERFSLILESASTNQTSMYLCASTLSGSKYEQYFGPGTRLTVT.

The chain recombines TRBV5-1 with TRBJ1-5; 8 positions match TRBD1. The CDR3 spans 13 residues. Germline V gene sequence: CDR1 SGHRS, CDR2 YFSETQ. V dropped 4 bases and J dropped 7; count of bases not matched to a gene: 4. CDR3 residues: CASSIQGGQPQHF. CDR3 DNA sequence: TGCGCCAGCAGCATACAGGGGGGACAGCCCCAGCATTTT.

J is TRBJ2-7 and V is TRBV7-2; D may be TRBD2 (7 bases). Per germline, CDR1 SGHTA and CDR2 FQGNSA. The CDR3 sequence is 13 residues long. V dropped 9 bases and J dropped 2 bases, with 14 bases sitting between them. The CDR3 reads CASRGGPAYEQYF. The CDR3 DNA sequence: TGTGCCAGTCGCGGGGGCCCTGCCTACGAGCAGTACTTC. The full variable domain, completed using reference TRBV7-2 and TRBJ2-7, is GAGVSQSPSNKVTEKGKDVELRCDPISGHTALYWYRQSLGQGLEFLIYFQGNSAPDKSGLPSDRFSAERTGGSVSTLTIQRTQQEDSAVYLCASRGGPAYEQYFGPGTRLTVT.

This chain joins TRBV6-5 and TRBJ1-1; a weak D match, TRBD1 (5 bases). Trimming removed 2 bases at V and 11 bases at J, with 12 bases between. The germline V gene has CDR1 MNHEY and CDR2 SVGAGI. The CDR3 runs 12 residues. CDR3 nucleotides: TGTGCCAGCAGTTACATGGGGGGGGAGGCTTTCTTT. It encodes CASSYMGGEAFF.

The CDR3 loop is CASRPGQPNQPQHF. The DNA of the CDR3 is TGTGCCAGCCGCCCGGGACAGCCCAATCAGCCCCAGCATTTT. The rearrangement joins TRBV28 to TRBJ1-5; 7 nucleotides agree with TRBD1. Germline-derived CDR1 and CDR2 are MDHEN and SYDVKM. This CDR3 region has 14 residues. Trimming took 8 bases from V and 3 from J; bases not matched to a gene: 7. The variable domain in full, with the rest retrieved from reference TRBV28 and TRBJ1-5, is DVKVTQSSRYLVKRTGEKVFLECVQDMDHENMFWYRQDPGLGLRLIYFSYDVKMKEKGDIPEGYSVSREKKERFSLILESASTNQTSMYLCASRPGQPNQPQHFGDGTRLSIL.

This rearrangement joins TRBV5-6 to TRBJ2-1; a weak D match, TRBD2 (5 bases). From germline, CDR1 is SGHDT and CDR2 YYEEEE. The CDR3 loop spans 15 amino acids. V gave up 2 bases and J gave up 8 bases, with 17 bases separating them. The CDR3 loop reads CASSLRLGGLHEQFF. The CDR3 bases are TGTGCCAGCAGCTTAAGGCTAGGAGGACTCCATGAGCAGTTCTTC.

The chain joins TRBV5-4 to TRBJ1-1, with a possible D match to TRBD1 (5 bases). The V gene lost 4 bases and the J gene lost 0 bases, with 19 bases spanning the gap. CDR3 length: 17 residues. Germline assignment: CDR1 SGHNT and CDR2 YYREEE (reference sequence). The CDR3 sequence: CASSKQIAPGMNTEAFF. In nucleotides, the CDR3 is TGTGCCAGCAGCAAACAAATCGCCCCAGGGATGAACACTGAAGCTTTCTTT.

The table lists this clone with a count of one. V and J are TRBV21-1 and TRBJ1-6; the table's D call TRBD1 went unverified against the DNA. TRBV21-1 is termed a pseudogene. The CDR3 extends over 14 amino acids. The CDR3 bases are TGTGCCAGCAGCCCCCTTGGACAGGGTGAACCCCTCCACTTT. Protein sequence: CASSPLGQGEPLHF.